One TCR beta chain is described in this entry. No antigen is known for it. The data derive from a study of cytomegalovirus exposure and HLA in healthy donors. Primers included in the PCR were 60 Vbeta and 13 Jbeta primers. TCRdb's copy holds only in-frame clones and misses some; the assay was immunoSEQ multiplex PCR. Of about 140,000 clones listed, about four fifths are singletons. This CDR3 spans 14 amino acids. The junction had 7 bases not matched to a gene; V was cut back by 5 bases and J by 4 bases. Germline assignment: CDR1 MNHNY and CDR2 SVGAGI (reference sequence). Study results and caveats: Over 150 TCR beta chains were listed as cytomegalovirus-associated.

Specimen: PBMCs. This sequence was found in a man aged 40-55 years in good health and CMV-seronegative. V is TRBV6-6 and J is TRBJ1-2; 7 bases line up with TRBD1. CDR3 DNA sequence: TGTGCCAGCAGTCGAGACAGGGTGGTCTATGGCTACACCTTC. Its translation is CASSRDRVVYGYTF.